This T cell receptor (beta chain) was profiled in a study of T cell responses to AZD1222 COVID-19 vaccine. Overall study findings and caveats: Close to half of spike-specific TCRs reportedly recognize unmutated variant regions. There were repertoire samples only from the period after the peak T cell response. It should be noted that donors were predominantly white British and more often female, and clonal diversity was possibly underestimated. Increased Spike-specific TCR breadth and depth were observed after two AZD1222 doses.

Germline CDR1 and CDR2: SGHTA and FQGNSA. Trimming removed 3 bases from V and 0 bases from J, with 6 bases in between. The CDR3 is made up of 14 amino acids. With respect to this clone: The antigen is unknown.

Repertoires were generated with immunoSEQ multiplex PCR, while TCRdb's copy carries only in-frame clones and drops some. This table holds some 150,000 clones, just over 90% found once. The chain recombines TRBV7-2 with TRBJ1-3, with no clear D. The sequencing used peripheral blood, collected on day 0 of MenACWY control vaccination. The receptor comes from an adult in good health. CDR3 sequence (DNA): TGTGCCAGCAGCTTCGAGAACTCTGGAAACACCATATATTTT. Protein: CASSFENSGNTIYF. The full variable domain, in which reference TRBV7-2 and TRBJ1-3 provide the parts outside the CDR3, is GAGVSQSPSNKVTEKGKDVELRCDPISGHTALYWYRQSLGQGLEFLIYFQGNSAPDKSGLPSDRFSAERTGGSVSTLTIQRTQQEDSAVYLCASSFENSGNTIYFGEGSWLTVV.